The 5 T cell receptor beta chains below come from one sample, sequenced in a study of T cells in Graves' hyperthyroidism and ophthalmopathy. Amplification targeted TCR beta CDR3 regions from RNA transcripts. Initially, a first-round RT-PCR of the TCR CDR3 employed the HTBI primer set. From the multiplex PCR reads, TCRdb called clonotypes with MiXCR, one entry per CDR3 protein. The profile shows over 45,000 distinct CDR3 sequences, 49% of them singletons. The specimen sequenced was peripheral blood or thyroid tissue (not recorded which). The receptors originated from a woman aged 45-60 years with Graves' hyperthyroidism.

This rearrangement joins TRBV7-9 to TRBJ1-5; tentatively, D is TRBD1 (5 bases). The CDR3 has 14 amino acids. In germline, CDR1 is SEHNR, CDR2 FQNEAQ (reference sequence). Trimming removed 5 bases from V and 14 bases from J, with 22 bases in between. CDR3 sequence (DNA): TGTGCCAGCAGCCAAGTAACAGGTAAAGCCTACGAGCATTTT. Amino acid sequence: CASSQVTGKAYEHF.

The CDR3 region is CAISETGRGTEAFF. The CDR3 bases are TGTGCCATCAGTGAAACAGGGAGGGGGACTGAAGCTTTCTTT. The gene calls are TRBV10-3 and TRBJ1-1; tentative D call: TRBD1 (6 bases). The CDR3 runs to 14 residues. The germline gives CDR1 ENHRY, CDR2 SYGVKD. Between the trimmed V and J ends, which lost 3 bases and 5 bases, there was a span of 13 bases.

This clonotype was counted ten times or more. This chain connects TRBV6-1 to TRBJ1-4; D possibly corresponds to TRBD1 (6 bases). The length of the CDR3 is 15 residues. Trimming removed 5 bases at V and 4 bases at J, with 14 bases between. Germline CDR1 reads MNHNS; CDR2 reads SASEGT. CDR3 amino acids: CASSYTMGHNEKLFF. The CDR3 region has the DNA TGTGCCAGCAGTTATACAATGGGACATAATGAAAAACTGTTTTTT.

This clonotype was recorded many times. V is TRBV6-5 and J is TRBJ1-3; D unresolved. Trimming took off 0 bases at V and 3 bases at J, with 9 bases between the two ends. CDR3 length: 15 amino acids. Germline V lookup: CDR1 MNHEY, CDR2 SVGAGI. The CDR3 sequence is CASSYSMGIGNTIYF. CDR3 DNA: TGTGCCAGCAGTTACTCGATGGGAATTGGAAACACCATATATTTT.

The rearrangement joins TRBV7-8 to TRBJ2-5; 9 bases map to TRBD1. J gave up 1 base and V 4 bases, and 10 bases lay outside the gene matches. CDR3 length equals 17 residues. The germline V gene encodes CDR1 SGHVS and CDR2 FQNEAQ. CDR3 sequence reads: CASSYRTGAKVQETQYF. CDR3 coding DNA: TGTGCCAGCAGCTACAGGACAGGGGCGAAAGTCCAAGAGACCCAGTACTTC. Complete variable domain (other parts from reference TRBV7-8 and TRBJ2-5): GAGVSQSPRYKVAKRGQDVALRCDPISGHVSLFWYQQALGQGPEFLTYFQNEAQLDKSGLPSDRFFAERPEGSVSTLKIQRTQQEDSAVYLCASSYRTGAKVQETQYFGPGTRLLVL.